The 31 T cell receptor beta chains listed next were all sequenced from one sample in a study of cytomegalovirus exposure and HLA in healthy donors. Primers: 60 Vbeta forward and 13 Jbeta reverse. TCRdb's copy holds only in-frame clones and misses some; the assay was immunoSEQ multiplex PCR. The repertoire holds some 200,000 clones, with roughly 84% as singletons. The specimen was PBMCs. The source of these receptors is a girl less than two years old in good health and CMV-seronegative.

J is TRBJ2-1 and V is TRBV4-3; unclear D gene. Between the trimmed V and J ends, which lost 0 bases and 2 bases, there was a span of 14 bases. Germline V gene lookup returns CDR1 LGHNA and CDR2 YSLEER. This CDR3 is built from 17 residues. In nucleotides, the CDR3 is TGCGCCAGCAGCCAAGATAGGAGACTCGCGACCTACAATGAGCAGTTCTTC. It yields the protein CASSQDRRLATYNEQFF.

The chain recombines TRBV4-1 with TRBJ1-2, with D possibly TRBD1 on 6 matching bases. Germline V CDR1 and CDR2: MGHRA, YSYEKL. The CDR3 sequence is 16 residues long. Deletions cut 8 bases from V and 0 bases from J, with 19 bases between. As DNA, the CDR3 is TGCGCCAGCGGCCCCGGACAGTTCACAGCTAACTATGGCTACACCTTC. It translates to CASGPGQFTANYGYTF.

About this clone itself: The germline gene is not matched at one end of the junction; a read error may be the cause. The same CDR3 can be traced to other DNA sequences in this sample. V gene TRBV9 combines with J gene TRBJ2-1, with D maybe TRBD2 (6 bases). The CDR3 is 16 amino acids. The germline V gene encodes CDR1 SGDLS and CDR2 YYNGEE. The CDR3 region has the DNA TGTGCCAGTAGCGTAGGGTTAGCGGCCAACAACAATGAGCAGTTCTTC. Translation gives CASSVGLAANNNEQFF.

The chain has TRBV6-5 and TRBJ2-7; 11 nucleotides align to TRBD1. Germline V gene lookup returns CDR1 MNHEY and CDR2 SVGAGI. The CDR3 spans 14 residues. V gave up 2 bases and J gave up 3 bases; unmatched junction bases: 0. The CDR3 loop reads CASSYGTGGYEQYF. The CDR3 DNA is TGTGCCAGCAGTTACGGGACAGGGGGCTACGAGCAGTACTTC.

This clone was counted a few times. This chain joins TRBV29-1 and TRBJ2-7; TRBD2 is a possible D gene (6 bases). From germline, CDR1 is SQVTM and CDR2 ANQGSEA. The CDR3 is made up of 14 amino acids. The V end lost 5 bases, the J end lost 2 bases, and 16 bases lay between the germline ends. Here the CDR3 reads CSVLWGGNPYEQYF. CDR3 sequence (DNA): TGCAGCGTTCTTTGGGGAGGTAACCCCTACGAGCAGTACTTC.

The chain's CDR3 is CASSSQGLEAFF. The CDR3 DNA is TGTGCCAGCAGCTCCCAGGGGCTTGAAGCTTTCTTT. The V call is TRBV11-2, the J call TRBJ1-1, with D possibly being TRBD1 (6 bases). Trimming pared 4 bases from V and 7 bases from J, leaving 10 bases between. The CDR3 length is 12 residues. Per the germline V gene, CDR1 is SGHAT and CDR2 is FQNNGV.

The chain combines TRBV7-8 with TRBJ2-7; perhaps TRBD2 as D (5 bases). V lost 7 bases and J 3 bases, leaving 19 bases between the germline ends. Germline-derived CDR1 and CDR2 are SGHVS and FQNEAQ. This CDR3 is 15 amino acids long. The CDR3 region is CASTDDTGSFYEQYF. DNA for the CDR3: TGTGCCAGCACCGACGATACGGGGTCCTTCTACGAGCAGTACTTC.

The rearrangement uses TRBV6-5 and TRBJ2-3; D ambiguous. The V gene's germline CDR1 is MNHEY and CDR2 SVGAGI. This CDR3 has 13 amino acids. V was shortened by 5 bases and J by 1 base, with 7 bases between the two germline ends. The CDR3 reads CASSLERTDTQYF. CDR3 nucleotides: TGTGCCAGCAGTCTAGAGCGCACAGATACGCAGTATTTT.

The CDR3 protein is CASSLLVRSRLTDTQYF. The CDR3 DNA reads as TGTGCCAGCAGCTTACTGGTAAGGAGTAGGCTCACAGATACGCAGTATTTT. V is TRBV7-9 and J is TRBJ2-3; unclear D gene. V gave up 2 bases and J gave up 2 bases, with 17 bases separating them. Germline CDR1 SEHNR, CDR2 FQNEAQ (reference sequence). The CDR3 has 17 amino acids.

This rearrangement joins TRBV7-3 to TRBJ2-7; D is undetermined. There are 13 residues in the CDR3. Trimming removed 5 bases from V and 3 bases from J, with 11 bases in between. Germline V gene data show CDR1 as SGHTA and CDR2 as FQGTGA. For the CDR3, the DNA is TGTGCCAGCAGCCCCTCGCAGGACTACGAGCAGTACTTC. Translated, it gives CASSPSQDYEQYF.

The table lists this clone with a few counts. The chain combines TRBV21-1 with TRBJ1-2; the D call TRBD1 from the table was never checked on the DNA. TRBV21-1 is assigned pseudogene status. CDR3 size: 12 residues. CDR3 DNA sequence: TGTGCCAGCAGCCAGGGTTTCTATGGCTACACCTTC. It translates to CASSQGFYGYTF.

V and J are TRBV4-2 and TRBJ1-1, with D tentatively TRBD1 (6 bases). V was cut by 4 bases and J by 5 bases, with 11 bases left in between. The CDR3 loop spans 13 amino acids. The germline gives CDR1 LGHNA, CDR2 YNFKEQ. The DNA of the CDR3 is TGTGCCAGCAGCCCAAGAGGGGGTACTGAAGCTTTCTTT. Translated: CASSPRGGTEAFF.

The chain couples TRBV19 to TRBJ2-2; 7 nucleotides align to TRBD2. This CDR3 has 14 residues. The germline gives CDR1 LNHDA, CDR2 SQIVND (reference sequence). V lost 6 bases and J lost 4; bases outside the gene matches: 5. CDR3: CASRRDYITGELFF. The CDR3 coding sequence is TGTGCCAGTAGGAGGGACTACATCACCGGGGAGCTGTTTTTT. Looking up the rest from reference TRBV19 and TRBJ2-2 gives the full variable domain: DGGITQSPKYLFRKEGQNVTLSCEQNLNHDAMYWYRQDPGQGLRLIYYSQIVNDFQKGDIAEGYSVSREKKESFPLTVTSAQKNPTAFYLCASRRDYITGELFFGEGSRLTVL.

The CDR3 region is CASSKSGSGSYNEQFF. DNA of the CDR3: TGTGCCAGCAGCAAAAGCGGGAGCGGCTCCTACAATGAGCAGTTCTTC. The V gene is TRBV4-2, the J gene TRBJ2-1; the match to TRBD2 covers 8 bases. CDR1 and CDR2 (germline): LGHNA, YNFKEQ. The CDR3 consists of 16 residues. The V segment lost 5 bases and the J segment 0 bases; nucleotides outside the gene matches: 6.

This chain joins TRBV2 and TRBJ2-1; perhaps TRBD2 as D (7 bases). Germline CDR1 and CDR2: SNHLY and FYNNEI. This CDR3 has 14 residues. Trimming removed 3 bases at V and 4 bases at J, with 10 bases between. The CDR3 DNA is TGTGCCAGCAGTGAGGCGGGGGCGTACAATGAGCAGTTCTTC. It is translated as CASSEAGAYNEQFF.

The V gene is TRBV11-2, the J gene TRBJ2-1, with 9 nucleotides matching TRBD2. J lost 6 bases, V lost 2 bases, and 11 bases had no gene match. Germline CDR1 is SGHAT and CDR2 is FQNNGV. The CDR3 is 17 amino acids. CDR3 nucleotides: TGTGCCAGCAGCTTAACCCTTAGCGGGAGTAGGGGCAATGAGCAGTTCTTC. Translated, it gives CASSLTLSGSRGNEQFF.

The chain is built from TRBV7-3 and TRBJ2-4, with D possibly being TRBD2 (6 bases). CDR1 is SGHTA, CDR2 FQGTGA, per germline. This CDR3 region has 18 residues. V shed 0 bases and J shed 0 bases, with 15 bases lying between them. DNA of the CDR3: TGTGCCAGCAGCTTAACCGGGAGCCTAGGCCTAGCCAAAAACATTCAGTACTTC. Translating it yields CASSLTGSLGLAKNIQYF. Drawing the rest from reference TRBV7-3 and TRBJ2-4, the complete variable domain is GAGVSQTPSNKVTEKGKYVELRCDPISGHTALYWYRQSLGQGPEFLIYFQGTGAADDSGLPNDRFFAVRPEGSVSTLKIQRTERGDSAVYLCASSLTGSLGLAKNIQYFGAGTRLSVL.

The rearrangement links TRBV18 to TRBJ1-1; D remains ambiguous. The V gene lost 3 bases and the J gene lost 2 bases, with 10 bases spanning the gap. CDR1 and CDR2 from the germline V gene are KGHSH and LQKENI. The CDR3 runs 14 residues. The DNA of the CDR3 is TGTGCCAGCTCACCTGGTGGGCTTAACACTGAAGCTTTCTTT. Translation gives CASSPGGLNTEAFF.

This clone occurred once. The V and J genes are TRBV21-1 and TRBJ2-5; the DNA was not used to check the table's D call, TRBD2. TRBV21-1 is listed as a pseudogene. The CDR3 runs 15 residues. The CDR3 bases are TGTGCCAGCAGCAAAACTAGCGGGAGGCAAGAGACCCAGTACTTC. This translates into CASSKTSGRQETQYF.

The CDR3 here is CSASISYEQYF. In DNA form, the CDR3 reads TGCAGTGCTAGTATATCCTACGAGCAGTACTTC. This rearrangement joins TRBV20-1 to TRBJ2-7, with no clear D. CDR1 and CDR2 (germline): DFQATT, SNEGSKA (reference sequence). This CDR3 is built from 11 residues. The V and J ends lost 3 bases and 1 base respectively, with 4 bases between them.

The gene calls are TRBV19 and TRBJ2-7, with 8 bases fitting TRBD1. CDR3 size: 15 residues. J was trimmed by 2 bases and V by 4 bases; bases with no gene match: 7. Germline values: CDR1 LNHDA, CDR2 SQIVND (reference sequence). CDR3 in amino acids: CASSTPGTGAYEQYF. CDR3 nucleotides: TGTGCCAGTAGTACTCCCGGGACAGGAGCCTACGAGCAGTACTTC.

The J gene is TRBJ2-2, the V gene TRBV7-9; 9 bases are shared with TRBD1. The germline V gene encodes CDR1 SEHNR and CDR2 FQNEAQ (reference sequence). This CDR3 contains 16 residues. The trim removed 4 bases at V and 4 bases at J, leaving 7 bases unmatched. DNA for the CDR3: TGTGCCAGCAGCTCCCCCGGGACAGGGCCCACCGGGGAGCTGTTTTTT. Encoded protein: CASSSPGTGPTGELFF.

This chain links TRBV30 with TRBJ2-7, with TRBD2 as a possible D gene (5 bases). The CDR3 runs 14 residues. Per the germline V gene, CDR1 is GTSNPN and CDR2 is SVGIG (reference sequence). V was clipped by 8 bases and J by 3 bases, with 20 bases between them. CDR3 coding DNA: TGTGCCCTGGAAGAGGGAGTCGGGGTCTACGAGCAGTACTTC. The encoded protein is CALEEGVGVYEQYF.

This chain joins TRBV5-1 and TRBJ2-1, with TRBD2 matching 7 bases. Trimming at V came to 3 bases and at J to 0 bases, leaving 3 bases not matched to a gene. Germline CDR1 SGHRS, CDR2 YFSETQ. This CDR3 contains 15 residues. The CDR3 sequence is CASSSRLASYNEQFF. The CDR3 DNA sequence: TGCGCCAGCAGCTCAAGACTAGCCTCCTACAATGAGCAGTTCTTC.

This rearrangement joins TRBV7-2 to TRBJ2-2, with D perhaps matching TRBD1 (7 bases). Germline V gives CDR1 SGHTA, CDR2 FQGNSA. Between the trimmed V and J ends, which lost 5 bases and 2 bases, there was a span of 18 bases. This CDR3 spans 17 amino acids. The CDR3 spells CASSGWEDRINTGELFF. Written as DNA, the CDR3 is TGTGCCAGCAGCGGGTGGGAGGACAGGATTAACACCGGGGAGCTGTTTTTT. Drawing the rest from reference TRBV7-2 and TRBJ2-2, the complete variable domain is GAGVSQSPSNKVTEKGKDVELRCDPISGHTALYWYRQSLGQGLEFLIYFQGNSAPDKSGLPSDRFSAERTGGSVSTLTIQRTQQEDSAVYLCASSGWEDRINTGELFFGEGSRLTVL.

For this clone: A junction end diverges from the germline sequence, so it may reflect a read error. The J gene is TRBJ2-7, the V gene TRBV6-5; TRBD1 is a possible D gene (5 bases). The germline V gene has CDR1 MNHEY and CDR2 SVGAGI. The length of the CDR3 is 13 residues. The CDR3 sequence: CTSSYGRDYEQYF. In DNA form, the CDR3 reads TGTACCAGCAGTTACGGCAGGGACTACGAGCAGTACTTC.

The CDR3 nucleotides read TGTGCCAGCAGCTTAGGTTTTAGCGGGTACACAGATACGCAGTATTTT. Protein: CASSLGFSGYTDTQYF. This chain connects TRBV7-6 to TRBJ2-3; 7 nucleotides align to TRBD2. Germline CDR1 reads SGHVS; CDR2 reads FNYEAQ. V was pared by 1 base and J by 2 bases, with 6 bases of the junction left unmatched. The CDR3 is made up of 16 amino acids.

The genes are TRBV7-3 and TRBJ1-6; D is unclear. The CDR3 is 13 amino acids. Between the trimmed V and J ends, which lost 8 bases and 9 bases, there was a span of 14 bases. The V gene's germline CDR1 is SGHTA and CDR2 FQGTGA. The CDR3, as DNA: TGTGCCAGCTCCGGGAAACCTGGTTCACCCCTCCACTTT. Protein: CASSGKPGSPLHF.

This chain uses TRBV5-1 with TRBJ2-1; 8 bases map to TRBD1. From germline, CDR1 is SGHRS and CDR2 YFSETQ. There are 17 residues in the CDR3. V lost 2 bases and J lost 7; bases outside the gene matches: 14. The CDR3 bases are TGCGCCAGCAGCTTCCGTAGTTATGGACAGGGAGGAAATGAGCAGTTCTTC. Its protein product is CASSFRSYGQGGNEQFF. The full variable domain, completed using reference TRBV5-1 and TRBJ2-1, is KAGVTQTPRYLIKTRGQQVTLSCSPISGHRSVSWYQQTPGQGLQFLFEYFSETQRNKGNFPGRFSGRQFSNSRSEMNVSTLELGDSALYLCASSFRSYGQGGNEQFFGPGTRLTVL.

The chain combines TRBV11-2 with TRBJ2-1; 8 bases are shared with TRBD1. With 7 bases clipped from V and 10 bases from J, the junction kept 12 bases outside the gene matches. This CDR3 comprises 14 residues. Germline V gives CDR1 SGHAT, CDR2 FQNNGV. Here the CDR3 reads CASTSLDRVWEQFF. In DNA form, the CDR3 reads TGTGCCAGCACCTCCCTGGACAGGGTTTGGGAGCAGTTCTTC.

The rearrangement links TRBV7-9 to TRBJ1-2; a weak D match, TRBD1 (6 bases). Trimming left V 1 base short and J 5 bases short, with 11 bases between. Germline assignment: CDR1 SEHNR and CDR2 FQNEAQ (reference sequence). This CDR3 has 14 amino acids. CDR3 amino acids: CASSLDGTYYGYTF. The CDR3 bases are TGTGCCAGCAGCTTAGACGGGACATATTATGGCTACACCTTC. Variable domain in full (rest from reference TRBV7-9 and TRBJ1-2): DTGVSQNPRHKITKRGQNVTFRCDPISEHNRLYWYRQTLGQGPEFLTYFQNEAQLEKSRLLSDRFSAERPKGSFSTLEIQRTEQGDSAMYLCASSLDGTYYGYTFGSGTRLTVV.